The 24 T cell receptor beta chains listed next were all sequenced from one sample in a study of early T cells in non-severe SARS-CoV-2 infection. MiXCR, run by TCRdb on the 5' RACE reads, gives a single entry per CDR3 protein. The table records approximately 50,000 distinct CDR3 sequences, approximately 12% of them present only once. Sequencing used whole blood. The source is an adult who was a healthcare worker with PCR-confirmed SARS-CoV-2 infection or an uninfected control (not recorded which).

V usage is TRBV6-6 and J usage is TRBJ1-1, with 7 bases that match TRBD1. Germline-derived CDR1 and CDR2 are MNHNY and SVGAGI (reference sequence). The CDR3 covers 13 residues. The junction had 9 bases not matched to a gene; V was cut back by 9 bases and J by 5 bases. This chain's CDR3 is CASSTGRETEAFF. CDR3 coding DNA: TGTGCCAGTTCGACAGGGAGGGAAACTGAAGCTTTCTTT.

This clonotype was detected only a few times. The V call is TRBV29-1, the J call TRBJ1-1; unclear D gene. The CDR3 spans 13 residues. V was cut by 7 bases and J by 5 bases, with 17 bases left in between. Germline-derived CDR1 and CDR2 are SQVTM and ANQGSEA. The CDR3 DNA is TGCAGCGGCCAACAGATAAAGGAGACTGAAGCTTTCTTT. Protein: CSGQQIKETEAFF.

This clonotype occurred a few times. The chain recombines TRBV29-1 with TRBJ2-5; maybe TRBD1 (5 bases). Germline V gene sequence: CDR1 SQVTM, CDR2 ANQGSEA. The CDR3 length is 12 residues. CDR3 in amino acids: CTLQQGTETQYF. CDR3 bases: TGCACCCTTCAGCAGGGTACGGAGACCCAGTACTTC.

The CDR3 DNA follows: TGTGCCAGCAGTTATCTCCCGATCGATGAGCAGTTCTTC. It yields the protein CASSYLPIDEQFF. The genes are TRBV6-5 and TRBJ2-1; D not certain. The germline gives CDR1 MNHEY, CDR2 SVGAGI. This CDR3 region has 13 residues. Trimming cost V 3 bases and J 8 bases, with 11 bases left between them.

This clonotype was counted many times. The chain links TRBV7-9 to TRBJ1-6; 8 bases map to TRBD1. Germline V gene data show CDR1 as SEHNR and CDR2 as FQNEAQ (reference sequence). The ends lost 1 base at V and 7 bases at J; junction bases unmatched: 6. The CDR3 is 16 residues long. CDR3 sequence reads: CASSLVGQGANSPLHF. The CDR3 region has the DNA TGTGCCAGCAGCTTAGTGGGTCAGGGGGCGAATTCACCCCTCCACTTT.

This clonotype turned up a few times. The V and J genes are TRBV12-3 or TRBV12-4 and TRBJ1-1; the D is unclear. V was pared by 3 bases and J by 1 base, with 9 bases between. The CDR3 runs 14 residues. CDR3 loop: CASSFRATNTEAFF. CDR3 sequence (DNA): TGTGCCAGCAGTTTTAGGGCTACGAACACTGAAGCTTTCTTT.

The genes are TRBV5-1 and TRBJ2-3; weak D call: TRBD2 (6 bases). Germline CDR1 and CDR2: SGHRS and YFSETQ. The CDR3 spans 17 residues. Trimming removed 1 base at V and 1 base at J, with 16 bases between. DNA of the CDR3: TGCGCCAGCAGCTTGAGTGGCGGTGGCGGGGGCACAGATACGCAGTATTTT. Amino acids: CASSLSGGGGGTDTQYF.

The gene calls are TRBV5-4 and TRBJ1-1; TRBD1 matches at 8 bases. This CDR3 contains 16 residues. The V gene's germline CDR1 is SGHNT and CDR2 YYREEE (reference sequence). Losses at the gene ends were 2 bases for V and 0 bases for J; bases not matched to a gene: 6. This CDR3 is CASSLGQGLMNTEAFF. CDR3 coding DNA: TGTGCCAGCAGCTTAGGACAGGGCCTAATGAACACTGAAGCTTTCTTT. Full variable domain (remainder filled in from reference TRBV5-4 and TRBJ1-1): ETGVTQSPTHLIKTRGQQVTLRCSSQSGHNTVSWYQQALGQGPQFIFQYYREEENGRGNFPPRFSGLQFPNYSSELNVNALELDDSALYLCASSLGQGLMNTEAFFGQGTRLTVV.

V is TRBV7-8 and J is TRBJ2-3; the D is unclear. CDR3 length equals 15 residues. The germline gives CDR1 SGHVS, CDR2 FQNEAQ. Trimming took off 3 bases at V and 0 bases at J, with 10 bases between the two ends. The CDR3 loop reads CASSLGVTSTDTQYF. As DNA, the CDR3 is TGTGCCAGCAGCTTGGGCGTGACTAGCACAGATACGCAGTATTTT.

This clonotype was detected a few times. J is TRBJ1-2 and V is TRBV3-1; possibly TRBD1 for D (5 bases). Germline loops: CDR1 LGHDT, CDR2 YNNKEL (reference sequence). CDR3 length: 14 amino acids. V was pared by 0 bases and J by 13 bases, with 18 bases between. The CDR3 sequence is CASSQDGPRTFFTF. The CDR3 region has the DNA TGTGCCAGCAGCCAAGACGGCCCTCGGACATTCTTCACCTTC.

This clonotype showed up just a few times. This chain joins TRBV19 and TRBJ2-2; perhaps TRBD2 as D (6 bases). Trimming removed 3 bases at V and 2 bases at J, with 16 bases between. This CDR3 is 17 amino acids long. Germline V gene data show CDR1 as LNHDA and CDR2 as SQIVND (reference sequence). In nucleotides, the CDR3 is TGTGCCAGTAGTATCCCACCGGGACTTGGTAACACCGGGGAGCTGTTTTTT. Amino acids: CASSIPPGLGNTGELFF.

The chain uses TRBV5-6 and TRBJ2-7, with D perhaps TRBD1 (5 bases). Germline CDR1 SGHDT, CDR2 YYEEEE. This CDR3 has 15 residues. The germline V and J ends were trimmed by 2 bases and 3 bases, with 15 bases remaining between them. The CDR3 DNA is TGTGCCAGCAGCTTTAGCCCGGCAGGGTACTACGAGCAGTACTTC. Translating it yields CASSFSPAGYYEQYF.

This clonotype was recorded many times. V gene TRBV29-1 combines with J gene TRBJ2-1, with 10 bases lining up with TRBD1. Germline V gene lookup returns CDR1 SQVTM and CDR2 ANQGSEA. The CDR3 has 14 residues. The CDR3 coding sequence is TGCAGTGACGCCCGACAGGGGGCGGTTGGTGAGCAGTTCTTC. Translated, it gives CSDARQGAVGEQFF.

This clonotype has at least ten counts. The chain couples TRBV3-1 to TRBJ2-1, with no clear D. Germline assignment: CDR1 LGHDT and CDR2 YNNKEL (reference sequence). V lost 3 bases to trimming and J lost 8 bases, with 14 bases between them. The CDR3 contains 14 residues. DNA of the CDR3: TGTGCCAGCAGCCATTGGGTCACGCCGGATGAGCAGTTCTTC. It yields the protein CASSHWVTPDEQFF.

The chain recombines TRBV11-2 with TRBJ2-2, with 7 bases fitting TRBD1. The ends lost 2 bases at V and 0 bases at J; junction bases unmatched: 3. The CDR3 has 16 amino acids. Germline V lookup: CDR1 SGHAT, CDR2 FQNNGV. The CDR3 sequence is CASSLRGGPNTGELFF. CDR3 nucleotides: TGTGCCAGCAGCTTAAGAGGGGGCCCGAACACCGGGGAGCTGTTTTTT.

The chain couples TRBV6-1 to TRBJ2-3, with 12 positions matching TRBD2. V lost 3 bases to trimming and J lost 7 bases; unmatched junction nucleotides: 17. The CDR3 has 19 residues. CDR1 and CDR2 (germline): MNHNS, SASEGT. CDR3 in DNA: TGTGCCAGCAGTGACCCATCGAACCTGACTAGCGGGGGTGGATATACGCAGTATTTT. The encoded protein is CASSDPSNLTSGGGYTQYF.

DNA of the CDR3: TGTGCCAGCAGCGGGGACAGGGGCAATCAGCCCCAGCATTTT. This codes for CASSGDRGNQPQHF. The chain is built from TRBV12-3 or TRBV12-4 and TRBJ1-5; TRBD1 aligns across 9 bases. This CDR3 contains 14 residues. V was pared by 6 bases and J by 2 bases, with 2 bases of the junction left unmatched.

At least ten counts were recorded for this clonotype. The chain has TRBV15 and TRBJ2-7, with D unclear. The germline V gene encodes CDR1 LNHNV and CDR2 YYDKDF (reference sequence). CDR3 size: 14 residues. V lost 3 bases to trimming and J lost 6 bases, with 15 bases between them. The CDR3: CATSSLRPTGEQYF. The CDR3 DNA reads as TGTGCCACCAGCAGTCTCCGACCTACGGGCGAGCAGTACTTC.

The rearrangement links TRBV5-4 to TRBJ2-7; D ambiguous. V dropped 2 bases and J dropped 7 bases, with 10 bases sitting between them. CDR1 is SGHNT, CDR2 YYREEE, per germline (reference sequence). The CDR3 extends over 12 amino acids. CDR3 amino acids: CASSFQEREQYF. DNA of the CDR3: TGTGCCAGCAGCTTTCAGGAAAGAGAGCAGTACTTC.

This clonotype was seen repeatedly, ten times or more. V is TRBV6-5 and J is TRBJ2-7, with D hard to call. Germline V gives CDR1 MNHEY, CDR2 SVGAGI. The V gene lost 0 bases and the J gene lost 0 bases, with 9 bases spanning the gap. The CDR3 length is 15 residues. This CDR3 is CASSYSSVFSYEQYF. Written as DNA, the CDR3 is TGTGCCAGCAGTTACTCGTCGGTTTTCTCCTACGAGCAGTACTTC.

The rearrangement links TRBV29-1 to TRBJ2-3, with D unclear. Trimming removed 4 bases from V and 2 bases from J, with 10 bases in between. CDR3 size: 13 residues. CDR1 is SQVTM, CDR2 ANQGSEA, per germline. The CDR3 sequence: CSVVARLTDTQYF. CDR3 DNA sequence: TGCAGCGTTGTCGCGCGACTCACAGATACGCAGTATTTT.

The chain combines TRBV6-2 or TRBV6-3 with TRBJ2-2; D perhaps matches TRBD1 (5 bases). Germline V lookup: CDR1 MNHEY, CDR2 SVGEGT. Trimming removed 6 bases from V and 0 bases from J, with 8 bases in between. The CDR3 is 14 amino acids. The CDR3 protein is CASSRVPNTGELFF. The CDR3 coding sequence is TGTGCCAGCAGCAGGGTCCCGAACACCGGGGAGCTGTTTTTT.

The chain couples TRBV6-5 to TRBJ1-5; unclear D gene. V was trimmed by 2 bases and J by 3 bases, leaving 5 bases between them. In germline, CDR1 is MNHEY, CDR2 SVGAGI. This CDR3 region has 13 residues. CDR3 protein: CASSYGYNQPQHF. The CDR3 nucleotides read TGTGCCAGCAGTTACGGGTACAATCAGCCCCAGCATTTT.

Details on this clonotype: As the CDR3 is not closed by the conserved phenylalanine or tryptophan, this likely results from a read error. The chain has TRBV11-2 and TRBJ2-4; 10 bases align to TRBD2. CDR1 and CDR2 (germline): SGHAT, FQNNGV. The CDR3 has 17 residues. V lost 3 bases and J lost 0; bases outside the gene matches: 5. The CDR3 region is CASSFSGLAPAKNIQYS. CDR3 DNA sequence: TGTGCCAGCAGCTTTTCGGGACTAGCGCCAGCCAAAAACATTCAGTACTCC.